The clone carrying this T cell receptor beta chain was detected once. Its specificity is unknown. The study ran its PCR with 60 Vbeta and 13 Jbeta primers. Produced via immunoSEQ multiplex PCR; TCRdb's table is partial and in-frame only. The data hold approximately 170,000 clones, with 80% to 85% observed a single time. The data stem from a study of cytomegalovirus exposure and HLA in healthy donors. Broader study findings: Listed as cytomegalovirus-associated were 150 or so TCR beta chains. With DRB1 most and HLA-C fewest, TCR association rates differed between HLA loci in a later analysis.

V lost 0 bases, J lost 11 bases, and 10 bases stayed unmatched. In germline, CDR1 is KGHSH, CDR2 LQKENI. This CDR3 contains 16 residues. The receptor's source is a boy aged 2 to 10 in good health and CMV-seronegative. V usage is TRBV18 and J usage is TRBJ2-3, with 11 bases aligning to TRBD2. Sequencing input: PBMCs. DNA for the CDR3: TGTGCCAGCTCACCACCCCTACTAGCGGGAGAAGTGAAGCAGTATTTT. It yields the protein CASSPPLLAGEVKQYF.